The next 10 T cell receptor beta chains were all read from a single sample in a study of OX40 agonist ivuxolimab in advanced cancers. Here immunoSEQ multiplex PCR was the method, and the copy in TCRdb shows in-frame clones only, minus some. This sample has around 15,000 clones; roughly 77% occur once, and the top ten carry around a third. Sample: CD4+ or CD8+ T cells sorted from blood, taken in a trial of the OX40 agonist ivuxolimab. These receptor sequences come from an adult with an advanced solid tumor such as melanoma, head and neck, liver or kidney cancer.

The chain's CDR3 is CASSQREGRSEQFF. CDR3 DNA sequence: TGTGCCAGCAGCCAGCGGGAGGGCCGTAGTGAGCAGTTCTTC. V is TRBV14 and J is TRBJ2-1; TRBD2 matches at 9 bases. Germline V gene data show CDR1 as SGHDN and CDR2 as FVKESK. The trim removed 3 bases at V and 9 bases at J, leaving 6 bases unmatched. The CDR3 has 14 amino acids.

The chain couples TRBV19 to TRBJ1-2; TRBD1 is a possible D gene (5 bases). CDR1 LNHDA and CDR2 SQIVND come from the germline V gene (reference sequence). Trimming stripped 3 bases from V and 3 bases from J, with 11 bases between. The CDR3 covers 14 residues. The CDR3 coding sequence is TGTGCCAGTAGTATTGGGGACGATGACTATGGCTACACCTTC. This encodes CASSIGDDDYGYTF.

This chain uses TRBV4-1 with TRBJ2-7; 10 bases line up with TRBD2. The CDR3 has 14 amino acids. The germline gives CDR1 MGHRA, CDR2 YSYEKL. The V gene end was trimmed by 2 bases and the J gene end by 7 bases; junction bases not matched to a gene: 5. The CDR3 loop is CASSQLAGAGEQYF. The CDR3 DNA follows: TGCGCCAGCAGCCAACTAGCGGGAGCTGGGGAGCAGTACTTC.

The chain recombines TRBV6-5 with TRBJ2-5; D not certain. The CDR3 is 11 amino acids. Germline V gives CDR1 MNHEY, CDR2 SVGAGI. V was clipped by 2 bases and J by 5 bases, with 3 bases between them. The CDR3 DNA sequence: TGTGCCAGCAGTTACGGGGAGACCCAGTACTTC. Translation gives CASSYGETQYF.

This clone was picked up a small number of times. The J gene is TRBJ2-7, the V gene TRBV5-1; 11 nucleotides align to TRBD1. Looked up from germline, CDR1 is SGHRS and CDR2 is YFSETQ. V gave up 3 bases and J gave up 3 bases; unmatched junction bases: 2. The CDR3 spans 14 residues. The CDR3 region is CASSSGTGGYEQYF. The CDR3 nucleotides read TGCGCCAGCAGCTCCGGGACAGGGGGCTACGAGCAGTACTTC.

V and J are TRBV4-1 and TRBJ2-7; D possibly uses TRBD1 or TRBD2 (5 bases each). The CDR3 sequence is 13 residues long. Germline lookup yields CDR1 MGHRA and CDR2 YSYEKL. The germline V and J ends were trimmed by 4 bases and 5 bases, with 12 bases remaining between them. The CDR3 coding sequence is TGCGCCAGCAGCCCGAGGGACGGCAACGAGCAGTACTTC. It yields the protein CASSPRDGNEQYF.

The chain employs TRBV25-1 and TRBJ2-1; perhaps TRBD1 as D (5 bases). V was pared by 3 bases and J by 8 bases, with 11 bases between. The CDR3 length is 13 residues. CDR1 is MGHDK and CDR2 is SYGVNS in the germline V gene. CDR3 sequence (DNA): TGTGCCAGCAGTGACAGGGTTGAGGATGAGCAGTTCTTC. Amino acids: CASSDRVEDEQFF.

This sequence joins TRBV9 and TRBJ2-5; 8 positions agree with TRBD1. CDR1 and CDR2 from the germline V gene are SGDLS and YYNGEE. The CDR3 spans 14 residues. The V gene end was trimmed by 3 bases and the J gene end by 5 bases; junction bases not matched to a gene: 6. The CDR3 DNA is TGTGCCAGCAGCGCAACAGGGGGATCGGAGACCCAGTACTTC. Residues: CASSATGGSETQYF.

The chain has TRBV19 and TRBJ2-1; D gene ambiguous. The CDR3 runs to 13 residues. Germline lookup yields CDR1 LNHDA and CDR2 SQIVND (reference sequence). Between the trimmed V and J ends, which lost 10 bases and 1 base, there was a span of 11 bases. The CDR3 is CATRSQSYNEQFF. In nucleotides, the CDR3 is TGTGCCACACGATCCCAGTCCTACAATGAGCAGTTCTTC.

The rearrangement links TRBV6-5 to TRBJ1-1; D gene ambiguous. CDR1 and CDR2 (germline): MNHEY, SVGAGI. This CDR3 region has 14 residues. Trimming stripped 0 bases from V and 4 bases from J, with 9 bases between. The CDR3 DNA reads as TGTGCCAGCAGTTACTCCCAGGCGAGCACTGAAGCTTTCTTT. Its translation: CASSYSQASTEAFF.